This T cell receptor beta chain was sequenced for a study of blood T cell repertoires in COVID-19. Study information: COVID-19 samples from acute and convalescent phases originated in the United States, Italy and Spain. Sources were T cells, B-cell-depleted T cells, or PBMCs; the material itself was cDNA or gDNA.

CDR3 length: 15 amino acids. With V trimmed by 5 bases and J by 7 bases, 8 bases remained unmatched. Germline lookup yields CDR1 SGHTA and CDR2 FQGNSA. The authors' processing: Counts of nucleated cells, estimated from reference gene primer amplification, were obtained. Method: immunoSEQ multiplex PCR; TCRdb's copy keeps in-frame clones and lacks some. V, J and clone size are taken as reported in that table, and D and trimming were inferred from the DNA itself. The profile shows 70,000 to 85,000 clones, roughly 87% of them singletons. The sequence was collected from a woman aged 45 to 65 with active or convalescent COVID-19. Sequencing was done on a sample of peripheral blood. V gene TRBV7-2 combines with J gene TRBJ1-5; 10 nucleotides line up with TRBD1. Here the CDR3 DNA reads TGTGCCAGCAGCCTCAGACAGGGGGCAGGACAGCCCCAGCATTTT. This gives the protein CASSLRQGAGQPQHF.